The next 5 T cell receptor beta chains were all read from a single sample in a study of cytomegalovirus exposure and HLA in healthy donors. The PCR was carried out with 60 Vbeta primers and 13 Jbeta primers. Produced via immunoSEQ multiplex PCR; TCRdb's table is partial and in-frame only. The sample carries 150,000 or so clones, around 72% recorded once. Input material: PBMCs. All receptors come from a man in his late teens or twenties in good health and CMV-seropositive.

In DNA form, the CDR3 reads TGTGCCAGCAGACCCCGGACTAGCGCAATGGAGACCCAGTACTTC. This codes for CASRPRTSAMETQYF. V usage is TRBV7-8 and J usage is TRBJ2-5, with 9 bases identical to TRBD2. Germline V gene sequence: CDR1 SGHVS, CDR2 FQNEAQ. Trimming cost V 6 bases and J 5 bases; bases outside gene matches: 10. The CDR3 contains 15 residues.

This sequence joins TRBV6-1 and TRBJ2-3, with TRBD2 identical over 13 bases. The V gene end was trimmed by 5 bases and the J gene end by 4 bases; junction bases not matched to a gene: 0. Germline V CDR1 and CDR2: MNHNS, SASEGT. This CDR3 spans 14 amino acids. CDR3 in DNA: TGTGCCAGCAGTACTAGCGGGGGGGCAGATACGCAGTATTTT. This gives the protein CASSTSGGADTQYF.

The chain employs TRBV30 and TRBJ2-3, with TRBD1 as a possible D gene (6 bases). Germline V CDR1 and CDR2: GTSNPN, SVGIG (reference sequence). The CDR3 is 14 amino acids. Trimming stripped 3 bases from V and 1 base from J, with 11 bases between. This CDR3 is CAWRTGGGTDTQYF. CDR3 bases: TGTGCCTGGAGGACAGGAGGTGGCACAGATACGCAGTATTTT. The entire variable domain, with the rest obtained from reference TRBV30 and TRBJ2-3, is as follows: SQTIHQWPATLVQPVGSPLSLECTVEGTSNPNLYWYRQAAGRGLQLLFYSVGIGQISSEVPQNLSASRPQDRQFILSSKKLLLSDSGFYLCAWRTGGGTDTQYFGPGTRLTVL.

The V call is TRBV19, the J call TRBJ2-1; 15 bases are a match to TRBD2. This CDR3 region has 18 residues. V shed 5 bases and J 3 bases; nucleotides not matched to a gene: 8. CDR1 LNHDA and CDR2 SQIVND come from the germline V gene (reference sequence). CDR3 in DNA: TGTGCCAGTAGTCCTGGACTAGCGGGAGGGCCGGGCTACAATGAGCAGTTCTTC. Translation: CASSPGLAGGPGYNEQFF. Complete variable domain (other parts from reference TRBV19 and TRBJ2-1): DGGITQSPKYLFRKEGQNVTLSCEQNLNHDAMYWYRQDPGQGLRLIYYSQIVNDFQKGDIAEGYSVSREKKESFPLTVTSAQKNPTAFYLCASSPGLAGGPGYNEQFFGPGTRLTVL.

The genes are TRBV7-2 and TRBJ1-5, with 8 bases that match TRBD1. Trimming cost V 2 bases and J 0 bases; bases outside gene matches: 12. The CDR3 totals 19 residues. CDR1 and CDR2 (germline): SGHTA, FQGNSA. CDR3 sequence: CASSLTTGTGHYSNQPQHF. CDR3 coding DNA: TGTGCCAGCAGCTTAACGACCGGGACAGGCCACTATAGCAATCAGCCCCAGCATTTT.